This paragraph reports one T cell receptor beta chain. Its antigen is currently unknown. The sample comes from a study of T cell responses to AZD1222 COVID-19 vaccine. TCRdb keeps only in-frame clones here, not all; method: immunoSEQ multiplex PCR. The profile shows 95,000 to 150,000 clones, 85% to 95% of them singletons. CDR3 size: 14 residues. Trimming removed 6 bases from V and 1 base from J, with 10 bases in between. Germline V CDR1 and CDR2: MNHEY, SMNVEV (reference sequence). Study-wide findings and caveats: Unmutated variant regions are reportedly targeted by nearly half of spike-specific TCRs. There were mostly white British donors and more females than males, and clonal diversity was possibly underestimated. At study baseline, merely five or six AZD1222 recipients were seropositive.

Here the sequenced sample was peripheral blood, taken 28 days after the second AZD1222 dose. The gene calls are TRBV27 and TRBJ1-5, with no clear D. The source of this sequence is an adult who received the AZD1222 COVID-19 vaccine. The CDR3 spells CASSQTRSNQPQHF. CDR3 DNA: TGTGCCAGCAGCCAGACACGCAGCAATCAGCCCCAGCATTTT.